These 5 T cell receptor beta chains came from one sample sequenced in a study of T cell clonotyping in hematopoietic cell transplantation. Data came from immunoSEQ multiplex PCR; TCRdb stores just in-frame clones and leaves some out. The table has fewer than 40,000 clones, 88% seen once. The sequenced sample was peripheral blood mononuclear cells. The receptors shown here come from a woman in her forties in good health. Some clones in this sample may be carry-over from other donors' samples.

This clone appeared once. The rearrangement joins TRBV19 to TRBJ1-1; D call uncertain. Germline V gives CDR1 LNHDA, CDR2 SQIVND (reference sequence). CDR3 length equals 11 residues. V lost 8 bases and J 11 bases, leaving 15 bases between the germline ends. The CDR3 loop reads CASGKESAAFF. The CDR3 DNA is TGTGCCAGTGGGAAGGAGTCGGCCGCTTTCTTT.

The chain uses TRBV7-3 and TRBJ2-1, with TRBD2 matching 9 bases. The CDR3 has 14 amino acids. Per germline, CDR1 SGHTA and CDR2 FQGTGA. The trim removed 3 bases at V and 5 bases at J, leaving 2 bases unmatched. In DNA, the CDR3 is TGTGCCAGCAGCTTGTCTAGCGGGGACAATGAGCAGTTCTTC. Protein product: CASSLSSGDNEQFF.

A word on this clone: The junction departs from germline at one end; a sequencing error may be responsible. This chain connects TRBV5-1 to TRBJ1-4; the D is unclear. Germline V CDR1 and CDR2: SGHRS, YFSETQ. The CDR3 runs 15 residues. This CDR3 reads CASSLSSDTSEKLFF. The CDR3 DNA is TGCGCCAGCAGCTTGTCCTCCGACACTAGTGAAAAACTGTTTTTT. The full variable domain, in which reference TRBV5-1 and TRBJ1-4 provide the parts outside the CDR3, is KAGVTQTPRYLIKTRGQQVTLSCSPISGHRSVSWYQQTPGQGLQFLFEYFSETQRNKGNFPGRFSGRQFSNSRSEMNVSTLELGDSALYLCASSLSSDTSEKLFFGSGTQLSVL.

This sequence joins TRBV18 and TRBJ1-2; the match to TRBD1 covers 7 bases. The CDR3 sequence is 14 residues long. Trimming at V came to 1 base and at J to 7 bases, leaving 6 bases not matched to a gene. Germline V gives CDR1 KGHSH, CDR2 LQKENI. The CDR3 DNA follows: TGTGCCAGCTCACCACTAACCAGGGGGTCTGGCTACACCTTC. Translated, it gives CASSPLTRGSGYTF.

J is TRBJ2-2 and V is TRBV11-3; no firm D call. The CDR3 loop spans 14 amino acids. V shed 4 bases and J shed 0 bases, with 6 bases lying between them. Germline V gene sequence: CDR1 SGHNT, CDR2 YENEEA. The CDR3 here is CASSSGPNTGELFF. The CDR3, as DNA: TGTGCCAGCAGCTCCGGACCGAACACCGGGGAGCTGTTTTTT.